This TCR beta chain appears in the sequencing data of a study of CD8+ T cells in alopecia areata. As for the study in general: Treated patients took oral tofacitinib at 5 to 10 mg twice daily.

Germline CDR1 reads SGHTS; CDR2 reads YDEGEE. V was pared by 4 bases and J by 9 bases, with 14 bases of the junction left unmatched. The CDR3 runs to 16 residues. Extracted from the samples, RNA was reverse transcribed into cDNA to serve as the sequencing template. The table came from immunoSEQ multiplex PCR; TCRdb's copy has only in-frame clones and leaves some out. The sample has roughly 19,000 clones, 60% to 80% seen once. Study conclusions and caveats: Alopecia totalis/universalis scalp especially showed more expanded CD8+ clones than normal scalp.

Lesional scalp punch biopsies and peripheral blood came from alopecia areata patients. About this clone: Antigen specificity is unknown.

This rearrangement joins TRBV5-8 to TRBJ2-1; 9 bases are shared with TRBD2. The source is a human donor with alopecia areata. The sequencing used skin, collected at week 0. CDR3: CASSPSGGGALSEQFF. The CDR3 DNA reads TGTGCCAGCAGCCCCTCTGGCGGGGGGGCCCTGAGTGAGCAGTTCTTC.